This TCR beta chain came from a study of blood T cell repertoires in COVID-19. Looked up from germline, CDR1 is SGHAT and CDR2 is FQNNGV. This CDR3 is built from 15 residues. Trimming stripped 2 bases from V and 1 base from J, with 9 bases between. Assay used: immunoSEQ multiplex PCR; TCRdb lists only in-frame clones, some missing. Of fewer than 150,000 clones in the sample, about four fifths were seen once. The chain employs TRBV11-2 and TRBJ2-1; D uncertain. The TCR comes from a man younger than 40 who had recovered from COVID-19. Sequenced: PBMCs or T cells enriched from blood (not recorded which). In DNA, the CDR3 is TGTGCCAGCAGCTTAACCAGGTTTTCCTACAATGAGCAGTTCTTC. This sequence encodes CASSLTRFSYNEQFF.